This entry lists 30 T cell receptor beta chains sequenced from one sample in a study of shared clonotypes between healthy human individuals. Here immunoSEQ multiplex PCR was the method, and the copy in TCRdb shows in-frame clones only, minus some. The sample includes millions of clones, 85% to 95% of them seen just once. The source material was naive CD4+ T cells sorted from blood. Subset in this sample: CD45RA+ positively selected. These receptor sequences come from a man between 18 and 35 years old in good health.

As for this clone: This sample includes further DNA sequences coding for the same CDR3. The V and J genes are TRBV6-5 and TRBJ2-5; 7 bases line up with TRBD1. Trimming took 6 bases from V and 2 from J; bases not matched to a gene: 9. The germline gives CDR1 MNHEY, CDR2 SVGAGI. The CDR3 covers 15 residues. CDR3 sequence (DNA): TGTGCCAGCAGACGGGACAGAGAACTGCAAGAGACCCAGTACTTC. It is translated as CASRRDRELQETQYF.

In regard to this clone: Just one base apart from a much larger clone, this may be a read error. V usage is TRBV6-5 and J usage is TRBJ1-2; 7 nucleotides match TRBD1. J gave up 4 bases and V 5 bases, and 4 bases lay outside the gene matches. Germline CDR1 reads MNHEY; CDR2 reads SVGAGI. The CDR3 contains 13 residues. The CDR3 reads CASSPGQTYGYTF. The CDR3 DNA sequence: TGTGCCAGCAGTCCGGGACAGACCTATGGCTACACCTTC.

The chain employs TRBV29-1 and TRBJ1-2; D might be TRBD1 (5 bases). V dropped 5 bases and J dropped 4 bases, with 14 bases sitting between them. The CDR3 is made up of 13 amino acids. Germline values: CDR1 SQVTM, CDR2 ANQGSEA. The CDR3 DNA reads TGCAGCGTTACGCTCGGGGGAGGCTATGGCTACACCTTC. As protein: CSVTLGGGYGYTF. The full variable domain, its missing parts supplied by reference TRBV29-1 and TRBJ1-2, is SAVISQKPSRDICQRGTSLTIQCQVDSQVTMMFWYRQQPGQSLTLIATANQGSEATYESGFVIDKFPISRPNLTFSTLTVSNMSPEDSSIYLCSVTLGGGYGYTFGSGTRLTVV.

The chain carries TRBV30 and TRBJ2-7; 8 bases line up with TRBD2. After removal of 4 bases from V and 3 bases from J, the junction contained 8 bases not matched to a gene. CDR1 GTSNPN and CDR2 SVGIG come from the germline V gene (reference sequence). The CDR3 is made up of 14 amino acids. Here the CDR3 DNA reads TGTGCCTGGACCGGGAGGGGGTTAAACTACGAGCAGTACTTC. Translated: CAWTGRGLNYEQYF. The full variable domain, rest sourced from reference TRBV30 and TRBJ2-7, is SQTIHQWPATLVQPVGSPLSLECTVEGTSNPNLYWYRQAAGRGLQLLFYSVGIGQISSEVPQNLSASRPQDRQFILSSKKLLLSDSGFYLCAWTGRGLNYEQYFGPGTRLTVT.

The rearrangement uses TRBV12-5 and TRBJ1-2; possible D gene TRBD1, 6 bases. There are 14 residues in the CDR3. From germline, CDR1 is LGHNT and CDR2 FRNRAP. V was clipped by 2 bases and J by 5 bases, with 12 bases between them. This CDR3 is CASGLLGGEYGYTF. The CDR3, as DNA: TGTGCTAGTGGTTTGCTGGGGGGCGAGTATGGCTACACCTTC.

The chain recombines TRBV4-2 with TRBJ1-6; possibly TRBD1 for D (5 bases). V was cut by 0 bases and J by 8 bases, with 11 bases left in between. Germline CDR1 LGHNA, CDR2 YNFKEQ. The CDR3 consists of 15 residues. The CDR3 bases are TGTGCCAGCAGCCAAGACAGAGGGACCTATTCACCCCTCCACTTT. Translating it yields CASSQDRGTYSPLHF.

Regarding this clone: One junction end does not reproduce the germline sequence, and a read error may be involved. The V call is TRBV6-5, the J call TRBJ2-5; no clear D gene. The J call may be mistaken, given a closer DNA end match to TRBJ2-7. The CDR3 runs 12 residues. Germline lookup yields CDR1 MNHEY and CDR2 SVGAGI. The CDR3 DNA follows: TGCGCCAGCAGTGAGGCAGCCTACGAGCAGTACTTC. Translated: CASSEAAYEQYF.

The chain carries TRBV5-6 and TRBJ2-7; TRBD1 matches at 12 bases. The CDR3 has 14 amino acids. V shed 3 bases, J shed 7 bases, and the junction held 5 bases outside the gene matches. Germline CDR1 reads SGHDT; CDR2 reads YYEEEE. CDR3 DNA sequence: TGTGCCAGCAGCTGGGACAGGGGGCGCCGAGAGCAGTACTTC. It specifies CASSWDRGRREQYF.

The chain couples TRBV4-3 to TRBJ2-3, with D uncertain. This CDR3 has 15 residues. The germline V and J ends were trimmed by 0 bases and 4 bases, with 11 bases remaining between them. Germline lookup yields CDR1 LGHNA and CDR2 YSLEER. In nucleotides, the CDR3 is TGCGCCAGCAGCCAAGATATAGTAGTGTCAGATACGCAGTATTTT. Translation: CASSQDIVVSDTQYF.

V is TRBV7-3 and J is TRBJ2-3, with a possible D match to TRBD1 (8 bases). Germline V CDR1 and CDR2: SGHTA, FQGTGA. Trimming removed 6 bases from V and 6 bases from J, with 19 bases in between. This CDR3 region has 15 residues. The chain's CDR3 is CASSTGGERSDTQYF. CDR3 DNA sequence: TGTGCCAGCAGTACAGGGGGGGAGAGAAGTGATACGCAGTATTTT.

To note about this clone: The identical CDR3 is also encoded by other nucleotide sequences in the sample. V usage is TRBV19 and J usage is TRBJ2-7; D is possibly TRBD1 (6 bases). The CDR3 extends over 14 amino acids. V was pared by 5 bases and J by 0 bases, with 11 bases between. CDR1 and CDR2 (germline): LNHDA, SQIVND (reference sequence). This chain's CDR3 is CASSARTASYEQYF. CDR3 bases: TGTGCCAGTAGTGCTAGGACAGCCTCCTACGAGCAGTACTTC.

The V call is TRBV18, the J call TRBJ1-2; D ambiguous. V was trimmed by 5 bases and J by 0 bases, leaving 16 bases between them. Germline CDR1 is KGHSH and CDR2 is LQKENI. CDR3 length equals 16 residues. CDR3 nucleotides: TGTGCCAGCTCAACCACGTTAAAAGGAACTAACTATGGCTACACCTTC. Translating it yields CASSTTLKGTNYGYTF.

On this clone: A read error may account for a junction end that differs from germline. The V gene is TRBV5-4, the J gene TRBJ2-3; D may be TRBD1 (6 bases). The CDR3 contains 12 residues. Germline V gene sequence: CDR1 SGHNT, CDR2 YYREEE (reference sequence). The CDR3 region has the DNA TGTGCCAGCGGACAGAGCAGAGATACGCAGTATTTT. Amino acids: CASGQSRDTQYF.

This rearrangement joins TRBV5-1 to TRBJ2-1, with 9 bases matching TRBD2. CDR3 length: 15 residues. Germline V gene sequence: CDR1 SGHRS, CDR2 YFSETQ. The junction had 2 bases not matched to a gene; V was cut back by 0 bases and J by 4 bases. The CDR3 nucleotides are TGCGCCAGCAGCTTGGAGGGACTAGCTTACAATGAGCAGTTCTTC. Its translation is CASSLEGLAYNEQFF.

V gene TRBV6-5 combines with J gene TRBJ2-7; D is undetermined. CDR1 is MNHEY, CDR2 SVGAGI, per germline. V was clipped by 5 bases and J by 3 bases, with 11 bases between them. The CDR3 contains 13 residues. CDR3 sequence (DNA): TGTGCCAGCAGTCAAGGATCCCTCTACGAGCAGTACTTC. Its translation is CASSQGSLYEQYF.

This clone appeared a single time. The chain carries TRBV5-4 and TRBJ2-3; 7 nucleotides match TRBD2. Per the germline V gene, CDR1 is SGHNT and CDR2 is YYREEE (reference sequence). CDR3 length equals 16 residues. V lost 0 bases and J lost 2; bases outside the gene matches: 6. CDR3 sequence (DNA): TGTGCCAGCAGCTTGGTCGGGGGAGGGATCACAGATACGCAGTATTTT. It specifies CASSLVGGGITDTQYF. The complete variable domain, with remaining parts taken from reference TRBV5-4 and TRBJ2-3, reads ETGVTQSPTHLIKTRGQQVTLRCSSQSGHNTVSWYQQALGQGPQFIFQYYREEENGRGNFPPRFSGLQFPNYSSELNVNALELDDSALYLCASSLVGGGITDTQYFGPGTRLTVL.

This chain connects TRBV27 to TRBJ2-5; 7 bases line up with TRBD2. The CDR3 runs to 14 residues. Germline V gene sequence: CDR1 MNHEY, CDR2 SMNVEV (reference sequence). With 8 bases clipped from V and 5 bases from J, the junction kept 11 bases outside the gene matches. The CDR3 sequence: CASGGGDSWETQYF. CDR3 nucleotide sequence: TGTGCCAGCGGGGGGGGTGACAGTTGGGAGACCCAGTACTTC.

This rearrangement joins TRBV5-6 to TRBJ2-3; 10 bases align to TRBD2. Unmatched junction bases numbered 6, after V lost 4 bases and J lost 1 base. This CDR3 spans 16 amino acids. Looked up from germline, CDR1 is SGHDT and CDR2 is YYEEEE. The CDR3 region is CASSQTLAGGTDTQYF. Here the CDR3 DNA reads TGTGCCAGCAGCCAAACGCTAGCGGGGGGCACAGATACGCAGTATTTT. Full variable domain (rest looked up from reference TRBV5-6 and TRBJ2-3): DAGVTQSPTHLIKTRGQQVTLRCSPKSGHDTVSWYQQALGQGPQFIFQYYEEEERQRGNFPDRFSGHQFPNYSSELNVNALLLGDSALYLCASSQTLAGGTDTQYFGPGTRLTVL.

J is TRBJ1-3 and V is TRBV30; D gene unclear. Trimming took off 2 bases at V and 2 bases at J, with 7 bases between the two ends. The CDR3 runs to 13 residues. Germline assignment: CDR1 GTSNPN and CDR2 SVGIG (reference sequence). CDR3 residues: CAWSYGPGNTIYF. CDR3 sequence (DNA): TGTGCCTGGAGTTACGGACCTGGAAACACCATATATTTT.

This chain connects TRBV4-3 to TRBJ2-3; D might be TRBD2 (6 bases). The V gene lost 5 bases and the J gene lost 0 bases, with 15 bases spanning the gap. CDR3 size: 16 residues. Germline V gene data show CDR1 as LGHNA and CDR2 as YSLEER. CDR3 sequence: CASSSQGSGSTDTQYF. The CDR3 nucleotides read TGCGCCAGCAGCTCCCAGGGCAGCGGGAGCACAGATACGCAGTATTTT.

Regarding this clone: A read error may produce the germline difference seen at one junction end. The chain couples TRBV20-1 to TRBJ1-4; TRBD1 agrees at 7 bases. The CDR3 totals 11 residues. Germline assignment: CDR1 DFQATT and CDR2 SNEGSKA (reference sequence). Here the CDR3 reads CSATKGQITIF. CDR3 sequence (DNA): TGCAGTGCGACAAAGGGACAGATTACGATTTTT.

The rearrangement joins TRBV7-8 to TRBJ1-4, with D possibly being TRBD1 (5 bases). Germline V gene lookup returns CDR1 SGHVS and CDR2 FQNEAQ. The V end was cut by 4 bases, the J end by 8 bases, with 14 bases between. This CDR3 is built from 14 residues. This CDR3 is CASSWTPLREKLFF. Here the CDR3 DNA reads TGTGCCAGCAGCTGGACACCCCTTAGGGAAAAACTGTTTTTT.

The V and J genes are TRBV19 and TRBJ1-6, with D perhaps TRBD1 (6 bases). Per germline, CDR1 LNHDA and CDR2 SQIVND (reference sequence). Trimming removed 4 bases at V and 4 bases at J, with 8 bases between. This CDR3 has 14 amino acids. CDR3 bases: TGTGCCAGTAGTAACAGGGATTATAATTCACCCCTCCACTTT. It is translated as CASSNRDYNSPLHF.

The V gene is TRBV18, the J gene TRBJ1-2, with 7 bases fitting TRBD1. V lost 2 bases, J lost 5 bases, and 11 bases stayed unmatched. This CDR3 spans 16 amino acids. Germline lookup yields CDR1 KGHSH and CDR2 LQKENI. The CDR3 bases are TGTGCCAGCTCACCATTTGACAGGGCTTTGCTTTATGGCTACACCTTC. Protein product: CASSPFDRALLYGYTF.

The CDR3 DNA reads as TGTGCCAGCGATGGACAGGGGCTCCTCTACGAGCAGTACTTC. This encodes CASDGQGLLYEQYF. The chain uses TRBV2 and TRBJ2-7; 9 bases line up with TRBD1. The CDR3 covers 14 residues. In germline, CDR1 is SNHLY, CDR2 FYNNEI. Losses at the gene ends were 8 bases for V and 3 bases for J; bases not matched to a gene: 8.

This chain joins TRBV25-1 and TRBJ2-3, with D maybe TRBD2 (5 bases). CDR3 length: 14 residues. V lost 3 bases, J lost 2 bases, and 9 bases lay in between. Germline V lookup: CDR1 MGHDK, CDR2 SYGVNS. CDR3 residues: CASSDLDYTDTQYF. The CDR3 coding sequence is TGTGCCAGCAGTGACCTAGACTACACAGATACGCAGTATTTT.

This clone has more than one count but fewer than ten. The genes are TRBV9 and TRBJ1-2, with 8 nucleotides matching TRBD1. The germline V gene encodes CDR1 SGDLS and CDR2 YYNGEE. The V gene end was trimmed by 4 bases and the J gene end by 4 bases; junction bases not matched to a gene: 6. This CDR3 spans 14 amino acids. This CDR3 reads CASSSVGTGYGYTF. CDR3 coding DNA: TGTGCCAGCAGCTCAGTCGGGACAGGCTATGGCTACACCTTC.

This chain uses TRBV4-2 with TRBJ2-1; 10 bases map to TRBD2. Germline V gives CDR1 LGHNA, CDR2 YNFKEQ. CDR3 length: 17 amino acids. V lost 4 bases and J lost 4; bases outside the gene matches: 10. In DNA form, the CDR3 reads TGTGCCAGCAGCCCTACCCTAGCGGGGGTGGGGTACAATGAGCAGTTCTTC. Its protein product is CASSPTLAGVGYNEQFF.

CDR3: CASSPLGAGFDEQFF. As DNA, the CDR3 is TGTGCCAGTAGTCCCCTTGGTGCGGGGTTCGATGAGCAGTTCTTC. This rearrangement joins TRBV19 to TRBJ2-1; a possible D gene is TRBD2 (6 bases). This CDR3 comprises 15 residues. Trimming removed 5 bases at V and 8 bases at J, with 19 bases between. The germline V gene has CDR1 LNHDA and CDR2 SQIVND (reference sequence).

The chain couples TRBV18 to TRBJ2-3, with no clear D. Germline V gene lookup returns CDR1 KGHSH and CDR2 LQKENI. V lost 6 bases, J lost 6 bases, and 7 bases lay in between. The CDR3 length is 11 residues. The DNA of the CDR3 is TGTGCCAGCTCCACAGAGGATACGCAGTATTTT. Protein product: CASSTEDTQYF.